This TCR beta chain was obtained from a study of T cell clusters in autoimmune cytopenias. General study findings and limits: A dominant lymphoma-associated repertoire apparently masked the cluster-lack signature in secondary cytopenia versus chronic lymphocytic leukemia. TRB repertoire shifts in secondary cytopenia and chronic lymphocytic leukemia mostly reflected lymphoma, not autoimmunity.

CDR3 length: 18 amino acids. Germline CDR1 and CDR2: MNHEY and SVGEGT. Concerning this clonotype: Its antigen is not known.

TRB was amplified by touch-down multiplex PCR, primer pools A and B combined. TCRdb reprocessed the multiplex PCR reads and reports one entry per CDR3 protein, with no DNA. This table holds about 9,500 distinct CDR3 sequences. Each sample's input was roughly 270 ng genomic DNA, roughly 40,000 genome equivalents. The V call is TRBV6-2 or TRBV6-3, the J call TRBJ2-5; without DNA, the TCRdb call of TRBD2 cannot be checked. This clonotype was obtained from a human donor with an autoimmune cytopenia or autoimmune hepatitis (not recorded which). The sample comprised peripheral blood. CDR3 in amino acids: CASRPSGLAGGRKETQYF.